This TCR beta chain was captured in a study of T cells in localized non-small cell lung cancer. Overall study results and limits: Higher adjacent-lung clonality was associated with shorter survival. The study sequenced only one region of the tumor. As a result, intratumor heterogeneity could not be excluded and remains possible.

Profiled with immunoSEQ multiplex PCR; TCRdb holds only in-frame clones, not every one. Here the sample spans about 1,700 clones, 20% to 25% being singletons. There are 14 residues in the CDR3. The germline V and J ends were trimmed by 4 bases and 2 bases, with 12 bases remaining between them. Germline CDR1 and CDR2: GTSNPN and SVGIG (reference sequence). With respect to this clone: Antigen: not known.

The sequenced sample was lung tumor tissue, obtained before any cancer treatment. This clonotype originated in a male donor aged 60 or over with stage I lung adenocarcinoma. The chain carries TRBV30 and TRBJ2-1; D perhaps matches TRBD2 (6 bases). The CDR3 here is CAWKLSGAYNEQFF. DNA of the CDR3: TGTGCCTGGAAACTCTCGGGGGCCTACAATGAGCAGTTCTTC.